Following are 24 T cell receptor beta chains from one sample sequenced in a study of blood T cell repertoires in COVID-19 (dated by TCRdb to about 2020). Libraries were built with the immunoSEQ multiplex PCR assay. Entries here come from immuneACCESS through TCRdb and include only in-frame sequences with V and J called. Some clones fail to appear in such tables; in the studies checked, an unresolved V gene covers under half of the shortfall, and the cause of the remainder is unknown. This sample comprises some 200,000 clones, less than 85% of them detected only once. The ten largest make up more than 7% of the sample. Sequenced: peripheral blood. These receptors were collected from a woman aged 65 to 85 with acute or convalescent COVID-19.

The chain combines TRBV6-5 with TRBJ2-7; 13 bases agree with TRBD2. V shed 6 bases, J shed 5 bases, and the junction held 7 bases outside the gene matches. Germline CDR1 MNHEY, CDR2 SVGAGI. This CDR3 region has 15 residues. CDR3 nucleotides: TGTGCCAGCAGCGGGGGGACTAGCGGGGACCACGAGCAGTACTTC. Translation gives CASSGGTSGDHEQYF.

J is TRBJ2-2 and V is TRBV5-1, with 8 bases that match TRBD2. V was pared by 0 bases and J by 6 bases, with 10 bases of the junction left unmatched. CDR1 is SGHRS and CDR2 is YFSETQ in the germline V gene. The CDR3 is 17 amino acids. The DNA for the CDR3 is TGCGCCAGCAGCTTGGGGCCGGCGGGGGGCCCGGCCGGGGAGCTGTTTTTT. Its protein is CASSLGPAGGPAGELFF.

The V and J genes are TRBV6-5 and TRBJ1-5, with TRBD1 matching over 9 bases. CDR3 length: 14 amino acids. Germline CDR1 and CDR2: MNHEY and SVGAGI. Trimming took 5 bases from V and 7 from J; bases not matched to a gene: 6. For the CDR3, the DNA is TGTGCCAGCAGTACGACAGGGGGGTTGCAGCCCCAGCATTTT. Translating gives CASSTTGGLQPQHF.

As for this clone: This same CDR3 is encoded by further DNA sequences in the sample. This chain links TRBV5-1 with TRBJ2-3, with D tentatively TRBD1 (6 bases). Trimming cost V 5 bases and J 0 bases, with 10 bases left between them. This CDR3 is 14 amino acids long. CDR1 is SGHRS and CDR2 is YFSETQ in the germline V gene. CDR3 nucleotides: TGCGCCAGCAGAACAGGGCCAAGCACAGATACGCAGTATTTT. Translation gives CASRTGPSTDTQYF.

The rearrangement joins TRBV7-9 to TRBJ2-3; 10 bases line up with TRBD2. The trim removed 5 bases at V and 14 bases at J, leaving 10 bases unmatched. Germline CDR1 reads SEHNR; CDR2 reads FQNEAQ (reference sequence). The CDR3 runs 13 residues. CDR3: CASSNTGTSDAYF. In DNA form, the CDR3 reads TGTGCCAGCAGCAATACCGGGACTAGCGATGCGTATTTT.

V and J are TRBV11-1 and TRBJ2-3, with 9 bases lining up with TRBD2. The CDR3 is made up of 15 amino acids. CDR1 and CDR2 from the germline V gene are SGHAT and FQDESV (reference sequence). J gave up 6 bases and V 1 base, and 5 bases lay outside the gene matches. DNA of the CDR3: TGTGCCAGCAGCTTAGGGGTAGCGGGGGTCGATACGCAGTATTTT. Translating it yields CASSLGVAGVDTQYF.

CDR3 in DNA: TGTGCCAGCAGTTTCCCGAGCGGGACAGGGAACTATGGCTACACCTTC. It yields the protein CASSFPSGTGNYGYTF. The chain uses TRBV6-5 and TRBJ1-2; 9 bases map to TRBD1. This CDR3 has 16 residues. With 4 bases clipped from V and 2 bases from J, the junction kept 8 bases outside the gene matches. Germline CDR1 is MNHEY and CDR2 is SVGAGI.

The J gene is TRBJ1-3, the V gene TRBV5-5, with D perhaps matching TRBD1 (5 bases). Per germline, CDR1 SGHKS and CDR2 YYEKEE (reference sequence). CDR3 length: 17 residues. The V gene lost 0 bases and the J gene lost 0 bases, with 13 bases spanning the gap. CDR3 in amino acids: CASSLEGILSSGNTIYF. The CDR3 nucleotides are TGTGCCAGCAGCTTGGAGGGGATATTGAGCTCTGGAAACACCATATATTTT.

V is TRBV7-2 and J is TRBJ1-3; perhaps TRBD1 as D (5 bases). The germline CDR1 and CDR2 sequences are SGHTA and FQGNSA. V dropped 6 bases and J dropped 0 bases, with 12 bases sitting between them. CDR3 size: 15 residues. The CDR3 DNA is TGTGCCAGCAGTCCCCCGGGGGACTCTGGAAACACCATATATTTT. Its translation: CASSPPGDSGNTIYF.

The chain joins TRBV6-5 to TRBJ2-7; TRBD1 agrees at 7 bases. Germline V gene sequence: CDR1 MNHEY, CDR2 SVGAGI. J gave up 0 bases and V 9 bases, and 5 bases lay outside the gene matches. The CDR3 runs 13 residues. Written as DNA, the CDR3 is TGTGCCAGTAAAAGGGACAGCTCCTACGAGCAGTACGTC. Amino acids: CASKRDSSYEQYV.

V is TRBV2 and J is TRBJ2-5, with a possible D match to TRBD2 (7 bases). This CDR3 region has 14 residues. The V end was cut by 7 bases, the J end by 4 bases, with 16 bases between. Germline V gives CDR1 SNHLY, CDR2 FYNNEI. The CDR3 region is CASKVGGGGETQYF. The CDR3 nucleotides read TGTGCCAGCAAGGTCGGGGGCGGGGGAGAGACCCAGTACTTC.

Details on this clone: Distinct nucleotide sequences in the sample also encode this CDR3. V usage is TRBV9 and J usage is TRBJ2-5; TRBD2 matches at 9 bases. CDR3 length equals 14 residues. With 2 bases clipped from V and 2 bases from J, the junction kept 1 base outside the gene matches. The germline V gene encodes CDR1 SGDLS and CDR2 YYNGEE. The CDR3 here is CASSVSGGQETQYF. The CDR3, as DNA: TGTGCCAGCAGCGTGAGCGGGGGGCAAGAGACCCAGTACTTC.

For the CDR3, the DNA is TGCAGCGCCGGGACAGGGAACACTGAAGCTTTCTTT. As protein: CSAGTGNTEAFF. This chain uses TRBV29-1 with TRBJ1-1; 8 bases agree with TRBD1. The CDR3 contains 12 residues. The germline gives CDR1 SQVTM, CDR2 ANQGSEA. Trimming took 7 bases from V and 1 from J; bases not matched to a gene: 2.

The chain carries TRBV7-7 and TRBJ2-5; D is unresolved. This CDR3 is 13 amino acids long. Germline V lookup: CDR1 SSHAT, CDR2 FNYEAQ (reference sequence). V lost 1 base to trimming and J lost 5 bases, with 8 bases between them. The CDR3 is CASSLGDRETQYF. Written as DNA, the CDR3 is TGTGCCAGCAGCTTAGGTGATCGGGAGACCCAGTACTTC.

This rearrangement joins TRBV5-1 to TRBJ2-1; 11 nucleotides align to TRBD2. The CDR3 covers 18 residues. Germline CDR1 and CDR2: SGHRS and YFSETQ. The V segment lost 0 bases and the J segment 2 bases; nucleotides outside the gene matches: 7. The CDR3 coding sequence is TGCGCCAGCAGCTTGGTTAAGCTAGCGGGGGGAACCTACAATGAGCAGTTCTTC. It is translated as CASSLVKLAGGTYNEQFF.

The V gene is TRBV13, the J gene TRBJ2-3, with TRBD2 matching over 8 bases. Germline-derived CDR1 and CDR2 are PRHDT and FYEKMQ (reference sequence). The CDR3 covers 16 residues. With V trimmed by 5 bases and J by 6 bases, 13 bases remained unmatched. CDR3 loop: CASSLLGGGLGDTQYF. CDR3 nucleotide sequence: TGTGCCAGCAGCCTCCTCGGGGGGGGCCTGGGCGATACGCAGTATTTT.

This sequence joins TRBV6-5 and TRBJ2-1; 13 nucleotides line up with TRBD2. CDR1 and CDR2 (germline): MNHEY, SVGAGI. J gave up 10 bases and V 6 bases, and 9 bases lay outside the gene matches. This CDR3 is built from 15 residues. CDR3 coding DNA: TGTGCCAGCAGCCGGACACTAGCGGGGGGGCAAGAGCAGTTCTTC. Encoded protein: CASSRTLAGGQEQFF.

V gene TRBV5-1 combines with J gene TRBJ2-2; 8 bases align to TRBD2. Germline V gives CDR1 SGHRS, CDR2 YFSETQ. The ends lost 5 bases at V and 4 bases at J; junction bases unmatched: 10. The CDR3 loop spans 16 amino acids. CDR3 sequence: CASRNPSGGLTGELFF. DNA for the CDR3: TGCGCCAGCAGAAACCCGAGCGGGGGTCTCACCGGGGAGCTGTTTTTT.

The chain uses TRBV15 and TRBJ2-1; 7 positions agree with TRBD2. Trimming took 1 base from V and 8 from J; bases not matched to a gene: 8. The length of the CDR3 is 15 residues. Per the germline V gene, CDR1 is LNHNV and CDR2 is YYDKDF (reference sequence). CDR3 loop: CATSRVGGLMDEQFF. In nucleotides, the CDR3 is TGTGCCACCAGCAGAGTCGGGGGGTTAATGGATGAGCAGTTCTTC.

V and J are TRBV2 and TRBJ2-5; D is unclear. This CDR3 has 12 amino acids. The V gene lost 4 bases and the J gene lost 4 bases, with 7 bases spanning the gap. Germline V CDR1 and CDR2: SNHLY, FYNNEI. The CDR3 coding sequence is TGTGCCAGCAGTGTGGTAGCAGAGACCCAGTACTTC. Amino acids: CASSVVAETQYF.

This sequence joins TRBV11-3 and TRBJ2-3; 9 positions match TRBD2. CDR1 and CDR2 from the germline V gene are SGHNT and YENEEA. The CDR3 has 17 amino acids. With 3 bases clipped from V and 3 bases from J, the junction kept 10 bases outside the gene matches. The CDR3 loop reads CASSFGGISGGTDTQYF. CDR3 nucleotides: TGTGCCAGCAGCTTCGGGGGCATTAGCGGGGGAACAGATACGCAGTATTTT.

This chain connects TRBV20-1 to TRBJ1-2; D gene unclear. Germline V CDR1 and CDR2: DFQATT, SNEGSKA (reference sequence). CDR3 length: 10 residues. V was cut by 2 bases and J by 4 bases, with 2 bases left in between. The CDR3 here is CSARLYGYTF. CDR3 bases: TGCAGTGCTAGACTCTATGGCTACACCTTC.

V is TRBV19 and J is TRBJ2-5; 11 bases line up with TRBD2. The CDR3 is 14 amino acids. Germline V lookup: CDR1 LNHDA, CDR2 SQIVND (reference sequence). The J segment lost 4 bases and the V segment lost 7 bases, leaving 5 bases of the junction unmatched. This CDR3 is CASKPSGGRETQYF. CDR3 nucleotide sequence: TGTGCCAGTAAACCTAGCGGGGGGCGAGAGACCCAGTACTTC.

The chain employs TRBV4-1 and TRBJ1-4, with unresolved D. The germline CDR1 and CDR2 sequences are MGHRA and YSYEKL. This CDR3 region has 15 residues. Trimming stripped 5 bases from V and 7 bases from J, with 17 bases between. As DNA, the CDR3 is TGCGCCAGCAGCTTTTACGACGGGTTGGGTGAAAAACTGTTTTTT. Its translation: CASSFYDGLGEKLFF.